A selection of T cell receptor beta chains follows, all from one sample in a study of control samples from healthy donors and cancer patients. Sequenced by immunoSEQ multiplex PCR; TCRdb stores in-frame clones only, minus some. The sample consists of 45,000 to 60,000 clones, over 85% of them appearing once. Sequencing was performed on PBMCs. These receptors all stem from a man aged 25 to 40 with colorectal cancer. Each CDR3 is given with its conserved first and last residue. The D gene is left open where the match is weak. Clone size appears in some rows only: once, few, many, or a class for an expanded clone.

D gene: .; J gene: TRBJ2-5; clone size: .; V gene: TRBV7-8; CDR3 protein: CASSFRGGAWETQYF; CDR3 DNA: TGTGCCAGCAGCTTCCGAGGGGGGGCCTGGGAGACCCAGTACTTC
D gene: .; J gene: TRBJ1-1; clone size: .; V gene: TRBV5-8; CDR3 protein: CASTSGLGSNTEAFF; CDR3 DNA: TGTGCCAGCACCTCTGGCCTAGGCTCGAACACTGAAGCTTTCTTT
D gene: .; J gene: TRBJ2-3; clone size: .; V gene: TRBV21-1; CDR3 protein: CASSKDGGDTQYF; CDR3 DNA: TGTGCCAGCAGCAAAGATGGGGGAGATACGCAGTATTTT
D gene: .; J gene: TRBJ2-3; clone size: .; V gene: TRBV18; CDR3 protein: CASSPPAGTESTDTQYF; CDR3 DNA: TGTGCCAGCTCACCACCGGCCGGGACTGAGAGCACAGATACGCAGTATTTT
D gene: TRBD2; J gene: TRBJ2-7; clone size: .; V gene: TRBV29-1; CDR3 protein: CSVVLAGDRVREQYF; CDR3 DNA: TGCAGCGTTGTTCTAGCGGGGGATAGGGTACGGGAGCAGTACTTC
D gene: TRBD2; J gene: TRBJ2-7; clone size: .; V gene: TRBV7-8; CDR3 protein: CASSLAWQLADPYEQYF; CDR3 DNA: TGTGCCAGCAGCTTAGCGTGGCAGCTAGCGGACCCCTACGAGCAGTACTTC
D gene: .; J gene: TRBJ1-5; clone size: .; V gene: TRBV2; CDR3 protein: CASSDEGQPQHF; CDR3 DNA: TGTGCCAGCAGTGATGAGGGTCAGCCCCAGCATTTT
D gene: TRBD2; J gene: TRBJ2-3; clone size: .; V gene: TRBV24-1; CDR3 protein: CATSGGLAGAFDTDTQYF; CDR3 DNA: TGTGCCACCAGTGGAGGCCTAGCGGGGGCCTTTGACACAGATACGCAGTATTTT
D gene: .; J gene: TRBJ2-2; clone size: .; V gene: TRBV30; CDR3 protein: CAWTLVKGGTGELFF; CDR3 DNA: TGTGCCTGGACCCTAGTGAAGGGAGGCACCGGGGAGCTGTTTTTT
D gene: .; J gene: TRBJ1-1; clone size: few; V gene: TRBV5-3; CDR3 protein: CARSPEGGEMNTEAFF; CDR3 DNA: TGTGCCAGAAGCCCTGAGGGGGGTGAGATGAACACTGAAGCTTTCTTT